The source of this T cell receptor (beta chain) is a study of shared clonotypes between healthy human individuals. Regarding the study as a whole: Estimated clonotype richness was generally higher in naive than memory subsets. Rarefaction showed sorted-subset sequencing was incomplete despite large depth.

A remark on this clone: Its antigen is currently unknown.

Germline-derived CDR1 and CDR2 are LNHDA and SQIVND (reference sequence). Between the trimmed V and J ends, which lost 4 bases and 7 bases, there was a span of 10 bases. This CDR3 has 12 residues. Generated by immunoSEQ multiplex PCR, the TCRdb table keeps only in-frame clones and is missing some. Seen here are about 2.1 million clones, just under 95% observed once, and the top ten hold around 1.7%. CD45RO negativity and positive selection for CCR7 defined naive CD8 cells, a population that excluded terminally differentiated effector memory CD45RA+ cells. The TCR sequence derives from a man between 18 and 35 years old in good health. Some clones in this sample may be carry-over from other donors' samples. Source material: naive CD8+ T cells from PBMCs. The chain uses TRBV19 and TRBJ1-1, with TRBD1 as a possible D gene (5 bases). CDR3 amino acids: CASSTLDSEAFF. The CDR3 DNA reads as TGTGCCAGTAGTACCCTAGACAGTGAAGCTTTCTTT.